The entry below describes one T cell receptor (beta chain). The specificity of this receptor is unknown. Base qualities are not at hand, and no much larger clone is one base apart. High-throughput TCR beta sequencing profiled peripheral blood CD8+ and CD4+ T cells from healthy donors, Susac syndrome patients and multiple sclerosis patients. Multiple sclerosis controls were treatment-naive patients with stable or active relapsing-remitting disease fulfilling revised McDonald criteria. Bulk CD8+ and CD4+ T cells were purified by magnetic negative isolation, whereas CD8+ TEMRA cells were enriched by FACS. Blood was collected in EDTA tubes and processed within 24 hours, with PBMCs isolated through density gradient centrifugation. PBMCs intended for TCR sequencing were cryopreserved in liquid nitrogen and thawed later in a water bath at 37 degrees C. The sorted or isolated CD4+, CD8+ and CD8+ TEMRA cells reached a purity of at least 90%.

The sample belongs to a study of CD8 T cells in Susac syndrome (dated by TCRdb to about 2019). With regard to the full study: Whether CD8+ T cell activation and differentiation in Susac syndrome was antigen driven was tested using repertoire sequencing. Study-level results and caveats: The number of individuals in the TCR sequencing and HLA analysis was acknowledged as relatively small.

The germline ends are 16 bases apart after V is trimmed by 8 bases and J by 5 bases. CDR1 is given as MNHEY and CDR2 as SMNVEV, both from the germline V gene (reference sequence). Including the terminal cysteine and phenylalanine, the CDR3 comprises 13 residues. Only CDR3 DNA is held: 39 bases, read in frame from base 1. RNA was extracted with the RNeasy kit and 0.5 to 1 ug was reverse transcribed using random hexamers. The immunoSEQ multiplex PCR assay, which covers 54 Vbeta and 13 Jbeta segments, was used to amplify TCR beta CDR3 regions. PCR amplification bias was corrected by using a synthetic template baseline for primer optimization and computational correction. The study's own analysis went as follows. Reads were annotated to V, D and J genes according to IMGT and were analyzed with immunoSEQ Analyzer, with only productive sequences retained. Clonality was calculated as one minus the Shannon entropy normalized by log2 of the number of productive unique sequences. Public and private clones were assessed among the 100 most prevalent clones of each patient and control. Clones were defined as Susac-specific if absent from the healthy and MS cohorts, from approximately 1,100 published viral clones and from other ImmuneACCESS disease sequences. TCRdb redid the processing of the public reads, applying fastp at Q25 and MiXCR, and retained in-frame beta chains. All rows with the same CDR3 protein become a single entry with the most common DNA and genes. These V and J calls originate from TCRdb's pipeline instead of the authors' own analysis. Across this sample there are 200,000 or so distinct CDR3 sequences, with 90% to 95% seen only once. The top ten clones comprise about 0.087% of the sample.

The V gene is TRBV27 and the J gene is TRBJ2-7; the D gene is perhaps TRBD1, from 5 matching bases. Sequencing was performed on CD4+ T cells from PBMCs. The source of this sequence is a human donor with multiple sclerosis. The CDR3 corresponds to CASGQGTGNEQYF. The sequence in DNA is TGTGCCAGCGGTCAGGGAACCGGCAACGAGCAGTACTTC.